This T cell receptor (beta chain) was recovered during a study of T cell repertoires in cytomegalovirus infection. Looking at the study overall: In public TCR beta signatures, there were indications of both CMV infection and matching HLA type. Study results and limitations: Using cumulative public TCR beta family frequency, the authors identified those who carried CMV together with the relevant HLA. Ex vivo responses were dominated by HLA-C-restricted CMV-specific TCR beta clonotypes.

In this sample, this clonotype turned up many times. Its specificity is not known. TCRdb reprocessed the reads via MiXCR and lists one record per CDR3 protein. The profile shows 200,000 or so distinct CDR3 sequences, under 25% of them singletons. Material for sequencing was PBMCs. The TCR comes from a human donor in good health (CMV status not recorded). Some clones in this sample may be carry-over from other donors' samples.

The CDR3 DNA reads TGTGCCAGCAGCTTAGTGGGACAGGGGGCGCAAACGCAGTATTTT. It specifies CASSLVGQGAQTQYF. The chain is built from TRBV7-8 and TRBJ2-3; 12 bases are shared with TRBD1. In germline, CDR1 is SGHVS, CDR2 FQNEAQ. This CDR3 region has 15 residues. V was pared by 1 base and J by 9 bases, with 5 bases of the junction left unmatched.